A selection of T cell receptor beta chains follows, all from one sample in a study of blood T cell repertoires in COVID-19. Sequenced by immunoSEQ multiplex PCR; TCRdb stores in-frame clones only, minus some. The sample has 240,000 or so clones; about 90% are singletons. Specimen: peripheral blood. These receptors all stem from a man aged 60 to 69 with acute or convalescent COVID-19. The CDR3 runs from the conserved cysteine through the conserved F or W. A D gene is named only where the DNA matches it firmly. Not all rows give a size; the values are once, few, many and, for expanded clones, a class.

d_call: -
j_call: TRBJ1-6
v_call: TRBV10-3
clone_size: -
cdr3_nt: TGTGCCATCAGTGAGTCCCCGGTTGATAATTCACCCCTCCACTTT
cdr3_aa: CAISESPVDNSPLHF

d_call: TRBD2
j_call: TRBJ2-7
v_call: TRBV6-5
clone_size: -
cdr3_nt: TGTGCCAGCAGTTACGGAGGACTAGGGGACTACGAGCAGTACTTC
cdr3_aa: CASSYGGLGDYEQYF

d_call: -
j_call: TRBJ2-5
v_call: TRBV5-6
clone_size: -
cdr3_nt: TGTGCCAGCCAGGGGTGGGAAGAGACCCAGTACTTC
cdr3_aa: CASQGWEETQYF

d_call: -
j_call: TRBJ2-7
v_call: TRBV11-3
clone_size: -
cdr3_nt: TGTGCCAGCAGTTCGCTCTCGAGGCGGATTGGCTCCTACGAGCAGTACTTC
cdr3_aa: CASSSLSRRIGSYEQYF

d_call: -
j_call: TRBJ2-7
v_call: TRBV5-6
clone_size: once
cdr3_nt: TGTGCCAGCAGCGGAACGGGAGTTGAGGCCTACGAGCAGTACTTC
cdr3_aa: CASSGTGVEAYEQYF

d_call: TRBD1
j_call: TRBJ2-7
v_call: TRBV6-5
clone_size: -
cdr3_nt: TGTGCCAGCAGACAGGGGGGCGCCTACGAGCAGTACTTC
cdr3_aa: CASRQGGAYEQYF

d_call: -
j_call: TRBJ1-1
v_call: TRBV6-5
clone_size: once
cdr3_nt: TGTGCCAGCAGTTACTCGCGGTTGAACACTGAAGCTTTCTTT
cdr3_aa: CASSYSRLNTEAFF

d_call: TRBD1
j_call: TRBJ1-5
v_call: TRBV6-2/TRBV6-3
clone_size: -
cdr3_nt: TGTGCCAGCAGTACAAACCGACAGGGGGGCAATCAGCCCCAGCATTTT
cdr3_aa: CASSTNRQGGNQPQHF

d_call: TRBD1
j_call: TRBJ1-4
v_call: TRBV28
clone_size: -
cdr3_nt: TGTGCCAGCCAATTTTGGACAGGGGGTAATGAAAAACTGTTTTTT
cdr3_aa: CASQFWTGGNEKLFF

d_call: TRBD1
j_call: TRBJ1-3
v_call: TRBV30
clone_size: -
cdr3_nt: TGTGCCTGGAGCGCTAACACTGGGACAGCAAGAGGAAACACCATATATTTT
cdr3_aa: CAWSANTGTARGNTIYF

d_call: TRBD2
j_call: TRBJ2-3
v_call: TRBV7-3
clone_size: -
cdr3_nt: TGTGCCAGCAGCCTCGGGACTAGCGGGAGGGCAGATACGCAGTATTTT
cdr3_aa: CASSLGTSGRADTQYF

d_call: TRBD2
j_call: TRBJ2-1
v_call: TRBV12-5
clone_size: -
cdr3_nt: TGTGCTAGTGGTTTGGTACCTAGCGGGTCCTACAATGAGCAGTTCTTC
cdr3_aa: CASGLVPSGSYNEQFF

d_call: -
j_call: TRBJ2-3
v_call: TRBV6-6
clone_size: -
cdr3_nt: TGTGCCAGCAGTTACTCAGCAGGGATTGGGGCAGATACGCAGTATTTT
cdr3_aa: CASSYSAGIGADTQYF

d_call: TRBD2
j_call: TRBJ2-5
v_call: TRBV14
clone_size: once
cdr3_nt: TGTGCCAGCAGCCGAGGGACTAGCGGGAGATTGGAGACCCAGTACTTC
cdr3_aa: CASSRGTSGRLETQYF

d_call: TRBD1
j_call: TRBJ1-5
v_call: TRBV9
clone_size: -
cdr3_nt: TGTGCCAGCAGCGTCTCAGGGGGCAGGGCACAGCCCCAGCATTTT
cdr3_aa: CASSVSGGRAQPQHF

d_call: -
j_call: TRBJ1-2
v_call: TRBV5-1
clone_size: -
cdr3_nt: TGCGCCAGCAGCTTGGCGGGGGTTAGCAGCTATGGCTACACCTTC
cdr3_aa: CASSLAGVSSYGYTF

d_call: -
j_call: TRBJ1-1
v_call: TRBV25-1
clone_size: once
cdr3_nt: TGTGCCAGCAGTTCGGGAAGGCAAGCTTTCTTT
cdr3_aa: CASSSGRQAFF

d_call: TRBD2
j_call: TRBJ2-5
v_call: TRBV12-5
clone_size: -
cdr3_nt: TGTGCTAGTGGTTTGGGACTAGCGGAAGAGACCCAGTACTTC
cdr3_aa: CASGLGLAEETQYF

d_call: TRBD1
j_call: TRBJ2-1
v_call: TRBV12-5
clone_size: -
cdr3_nt: TGTGCTAGTGGGGTGGGACAGGGGGAGCACAATGAGCAGTTCTTC
cdr3_aa: CASGVGQGEHNEQFF

d_call: -
j_call: TRBJ1-2
v_call: TRBV24-1
clone_size: few
cdr3_nt: TGTGCCACCAGTGGTCCAGGTAACTATGGCTACACCTTC
cdr3_aa: CATSGPGNYGYTF

d_call: TRBD2
j_call: TRBJ2-2
v_call: TRBV7-3
clone_size: -
cdr3_nt: TGTGCCAGCAGCCCAGGACTAGCGGGAGGGAACACCGGGGAGCTGTTTTTT
cdr3_aa: CASSPGLAGGNTGELFF

d_call: TRBD1
j_call: TRBJ2-7
v_call: TRBV6-6
clone_size: -
cdr3_nt: TGTGCCAGTCAACAGACAGGGCCTCAGAACGAGCAGTACTTC
cdr3_aa: CASQQTGPQNEQYF

d_call: -
j_call: TRBJ1-1
v_call: TRBV4-2
clone_size: -
cdr3_nt: TGTGCCAGCAGCCAAGGAAGGACAAGGAACACTGAAGCTTTCTTT
cdr3_aa: CASSQGRTRNTEAFF

d_call: -
j_call: TRBJ1-2
v_call: TRBV11-2
clone_size: once
cdr3_nt: TGTGCCAGCAGCTTATCGCCGGAGAACTATGGCTACACCTTC
cdr3_aa: CASSLSPENYGYTF

d_call: TRBD1
j_call: TRBJ1-3
v_call: TRBV28
clone_size: -
cdr3_nt: TGTGCCAGCAGTCCCACAGGGGGTGGTGGAAACACCATATATTTT
cdr3_aa: CASSPTGGGGNTIYF

d_call: -
j_call: TRBJ1-1
v_call: TRBV6-5
clone_size: -
cdr3_nt: TGTGCCAGCAGGAGGGGGATGGGCACTGAAGCTTTCTTT
cdr3_aa: CASRRGMGTEAFF

d_call: -
j_call: TRBJ2-2
v_call: TRBV24-1
clone_size: many
cdr3_nt: TGTGCCACCAGTGGCCCGACGGGTGGTTCATACACCGGGGAGCTGTTTTTT
cdr3_aa: CATSGPTGGSYTGELFF

d_call: -
j_call: TRBJ1-1
v_call: TRBV13
clone_size: -
cdr3_nt: TGTGCCAGCAGCTCGGACGGGGAGAACACTGAAGCTTTCTTT
cdr3_aa: CASSSDGENTEAFF

d_call: -
j_call: TRBJ1-6
v_call: TRBV7-9
clone_size: -
cdr3_nt: TGTGCCAGCAGCTTAGCCCAACAGTTTCCCCTCCACTTT
cdr3_aa: CASSLAQQFPLHF

d_call: -
j_call: TRBJ2-3
v_call: TRBV24-1
clone_size: -
cdr3_nt: TGTGCCACCAGTGATTGGGGGGACAGCACAGATACGCAGTATTTT
cdr3_aa: CATSDWGDSTDTQYF

d_call: -
j_call: TRBJ1-5
v_call: TRBV19
clone_size: -
cdr3_nt: TGTGCCACCGCCAGGGGTGATGGCAATCAGCCCCAGCATTTT
cdr3_aa: CATARGDGNQPQHF

d_call: TRBD2
j_call: TRBJ2-5
v_call: TRBV6-2/TRBV6-3
clone_size: -
cdr3_nt: TGTGCCAGCAGTTACGAGAGGCTAGCGGGGGCCCAGTACTTC
cdr3_aa: CASSYERLAGAQYF

d_call: -
j_call: TRBJ2-1
v_call: TRBV5-1
clone_size: once
cdr3_nt: TGCGCCAGCAGCTTATCTTACAATGAGCAGTTCTTC
cdr3_aa: CASSLSYNEQFF

d_call: TRBD1
j_call: TRBJ1-1
v_call: TRBV9
clone_size: -
cdr3_nt: TGTGCCAGCACCAGTGGGGGGACAGCTGAAGCTTTCTTT
cdr3_aa: CASTSGGTAEAFF

d_call: TRBD1
j_call: TRBJ2-5
v_call: TRBV7-2
clone_size: few
cdr3_nt: TGTGCCAGCAGCCGCCTGGGACAGTACCAAGAGACCCAGTACTTC
cdr3_aa: CASSRLGQYQETQYF

d_call: TRBD2
j_call: TRBJ2-1
v_call: TRBV4-3
clone_size: -
cdr3_nt: TGCGCCAGCAGCCCCGGGCTAGCGGGCAATGAGCAGTTCTTC
cdr3_aa: CASSPGLAGNEQFF

d_call: -
j_call: TRBJ1-6
v_call: TRBV5-4
clone_size: -
cdr3_nt: TGTGCCAGCACCCTGGGGGGGATTATGACGAATTCACCCCTCCACTTT
cdr3_aa: CASTLGGIMTNSPLHF

d_call: -
j_call: TRBJ2-5
v_call: TRBV12-3/TRBV12-4
clone_size: -
cdr3_nt: TGTGCCAGCGCGAGGGCGCGAGAGACCCAGTACTTC
cdr3_aa: CASARARETQYF

d_call: -
j_call: TRBJ1-4
v_call: TRBV7-8
clone_size: -
cdr3_nt: TGTGCCAGCAGCCTTTACAGTACCCCAACTAATGAAAAACTGTTTTTT
cdr3_aa: CASSLYSTPTNEKLFF

d_call: -
j_call: TRBJ2-7
v_call: TRBV4-3
clone_size: once
cdr3_nt: TGCGCCAGCAGCCAAGAGCAGGGGTTTGGGGCCTACGAGCAGTACTTC
cdr3_aa: CASSQEQGFGAYEQYF

d_call: -
j_call: TRBJ2-7
v_call: TRBV7-6
clone_size: few
cdr3_nt: TGTGCCAGCAGCTTAGATGGTAGAAGGGGCGAGCAGTACTTC
cdr3_aa: CASSLDGRRGEQYF

d_call: TRBD1
j_call: TRBJ2-1
v_call: TRBV30
clone_size: -
cdr3_nt: TGTGCCTGGAGTCGGGACAGTCTCTCCTACAATGAGCAGTTCTTC
cdr3_aa: CAWSRDSLSYNEQFF

d_call: TRBD2
j_call: TRBJ2-2
v_call: TRBV7-9
clone_size: -
cdr3_nt: TGTGCCAGCAGTCTCCGCGGGGGGAGCACCGGGGAGCTGTTTTTT
cdr3_aa: CASSLRGGSTGELFF

d_call: TRBD1
j_call: TRBJ2-6
v_call: TRBV4-2
clone_size: -
cdr3_nt: TGTGCCAGCAGCCAAAGGGACAGGGGAATCTCTGGGGCCAACGTCCTGACTTTC
cdr3_aa: CASSQRDRGISGANVLTF

d_call: TRBD2
j_call: TRBJ2-5
v_call: TRBV5-4
clone_size: -
cdr3_nt: TGTGCCAGCAGCTTTAGCGGGAGGGGGCAGACCCAGTACTTC
cdr3_aa: CASSFSGRGQTQYF

d_call: -
j_call: TRBJ1-4
v_call: TRBV30
clone_size: -
cdr3_nt: TGTGCCTGGAGTCTCAGGGGAGGGAGCATGGCTAATGAAAAACTGTTTTTT
cdr3_aa: CAWSLRGGSMANEKLFF

d_call: TRBD1
j_call: TRBJ2-2
v_call: TRBV5-1
clone_size: -
cdr3_nt: TGCGCCAGCAGCAGACGTCCCGGGACAGGGAGCAGCACCGGGGAGCTGTTTTTT
cdr3_aa: CASSRRPGTGSSTGELFF

d_call: -
j_call: TRBJ1-5
v_call: TRBV27
clone_size: -
cdr3_nt: TGTGCCAGCAGGATGGCCGGCGGGAGCAATCAGCCCCAGCATTTT
cdr3_aa: CASRMAGGSNQPQHF

d_call: TRBD1
j_call: TRBJ1-2
v_call: TRBV5-5
clone_size: -
cdr3_nt: TGTGCCAGCAGCTTGACCCCGGACAGGGGTAACTATGGCTACACCTTC
cdr3_aa: CASSLTPDRGNYGYTF

d_call: -
j_call: TRBJ1-5
v_call: TRBV28
clone_size: -
cdr3_nt: TGTGCCAGCAGTTTATTACAGTATAGCAATCAGCCCCAGCATTTT
cdr3_aa: CASSLLQYSNQPQHF

d_call: TRBD1
j_call: TRBJ1-1
v_call: TRBV2
clone_size: -
cdr3_nt: TGTGCCAGCAATCCCCAAGGGGGCAAAGGTGAAGCTTTCTTT
cdr3_aa: CASNPQGGKGEAFF

d_call: TRBD2
j_call: TRBJ2-4
v_call: TRBV28
clone_size: -
cdr3_nt: TGTGCCACCAATAGCGGGATAGGCATTCAGTACTTC
cdr3_aa: CATNSGIGIQYF

d_call: TRBD1
j_call: TRBJ1-3
v_call: TRBV18
clone_size: once
cdr3_nt: TGTGCCAGCTCACCCGACAGGGTCACTGGAAACACCATATATTTT
cdr3_aa: CASSPDRVTGNTIYF

d_call: TRBD1
j_call: TRBJ1-1
v_call: TRBV7-9
clone_size: once
cdr3_nt: TGTGCCTCGAAAGGGGACAGGGGGAAAACTGAAGCTTTCTTT
cdr3_aa: CASKGDRGKTEAFF